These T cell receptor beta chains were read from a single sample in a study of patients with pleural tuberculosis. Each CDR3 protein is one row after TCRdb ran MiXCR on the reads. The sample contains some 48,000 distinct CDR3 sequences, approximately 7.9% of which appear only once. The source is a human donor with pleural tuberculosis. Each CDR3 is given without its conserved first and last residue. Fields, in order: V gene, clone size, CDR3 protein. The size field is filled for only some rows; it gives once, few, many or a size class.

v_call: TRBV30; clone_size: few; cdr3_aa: AWSGPTEAF
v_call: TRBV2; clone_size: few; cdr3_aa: ASKGAGQPQH
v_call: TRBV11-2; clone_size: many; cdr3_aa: ASSLIATNEKLF
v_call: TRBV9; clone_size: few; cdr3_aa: ASSPAGRTDTQY
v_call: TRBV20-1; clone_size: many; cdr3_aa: SARLPGKYNSPLH
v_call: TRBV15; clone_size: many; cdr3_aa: ATSRDRGQGTQY
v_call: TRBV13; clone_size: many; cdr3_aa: ASGYSRDTEAF
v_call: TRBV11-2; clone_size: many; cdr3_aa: ASSLLPGGTYEQY
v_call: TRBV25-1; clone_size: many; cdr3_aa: ASSPLDRGPTGELF
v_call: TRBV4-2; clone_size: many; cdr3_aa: ASSQDRSPDTQY
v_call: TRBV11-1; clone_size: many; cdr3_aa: ASSIGNSPLH
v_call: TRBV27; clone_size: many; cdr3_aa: ASGSGQPQH
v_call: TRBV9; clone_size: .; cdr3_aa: ASSVGLGQGGSYT
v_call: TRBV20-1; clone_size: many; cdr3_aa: SARAQAEWTEAF
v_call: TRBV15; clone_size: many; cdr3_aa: ATVDSTSTDTQY
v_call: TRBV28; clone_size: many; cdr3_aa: AGRETGTNTEAF
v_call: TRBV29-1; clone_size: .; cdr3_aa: SVASSYEQY
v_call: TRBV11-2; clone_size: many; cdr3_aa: ASSLGGGITEAF
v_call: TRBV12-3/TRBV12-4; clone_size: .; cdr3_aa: ASRKTSGRTGKLF
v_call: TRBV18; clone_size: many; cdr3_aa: ASSPGQDTEQY
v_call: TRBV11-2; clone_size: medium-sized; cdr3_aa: ASSLGGGVSYEQY
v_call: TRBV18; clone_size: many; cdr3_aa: ASSRDRIVSDSEAF
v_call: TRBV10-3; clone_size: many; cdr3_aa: AISDLGGLNTEAF
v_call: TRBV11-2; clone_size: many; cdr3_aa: ASSFMTGAGNTIY
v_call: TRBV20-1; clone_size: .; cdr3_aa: SAHGGPEETQY
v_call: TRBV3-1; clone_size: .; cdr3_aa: ASRSGSGANVLT
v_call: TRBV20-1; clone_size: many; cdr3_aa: SAREGTGEETQY
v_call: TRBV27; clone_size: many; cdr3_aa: ASSPRTTGVSEAF
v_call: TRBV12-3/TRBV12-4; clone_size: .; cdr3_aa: ASSSGVLDGYT
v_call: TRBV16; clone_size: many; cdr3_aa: ASSHDQDYGYT
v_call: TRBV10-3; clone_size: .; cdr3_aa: AISEGDTIY
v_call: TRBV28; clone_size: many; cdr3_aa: ASSLVEYEQY
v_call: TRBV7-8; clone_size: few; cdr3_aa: ASMDRGLETQY
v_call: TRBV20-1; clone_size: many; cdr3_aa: SARDSGADTQY
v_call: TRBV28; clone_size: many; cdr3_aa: ASSLSPPGRSDYGYT
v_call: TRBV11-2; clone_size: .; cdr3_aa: ASSLQAGESYEQY
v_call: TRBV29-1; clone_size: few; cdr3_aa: SAVGGFSQPQH
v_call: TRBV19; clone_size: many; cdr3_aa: ASRTGGPTDTEAF
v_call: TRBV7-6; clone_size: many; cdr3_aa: ASSLVGPGLASEQF
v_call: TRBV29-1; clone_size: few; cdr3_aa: SVATTMGSNQPQH
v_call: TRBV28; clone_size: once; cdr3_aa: ASTWGNSGNEQF
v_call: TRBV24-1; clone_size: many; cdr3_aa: ATSDSRTGLETQY
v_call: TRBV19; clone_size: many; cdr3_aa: ASSISPNQPQH
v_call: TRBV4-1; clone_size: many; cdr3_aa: ASSRIGVEQF
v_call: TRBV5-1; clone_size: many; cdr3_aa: ASSLGRTEAF
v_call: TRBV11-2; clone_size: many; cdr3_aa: ASQREGTTGELF
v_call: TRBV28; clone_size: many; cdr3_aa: ASRRGAYNTGELF
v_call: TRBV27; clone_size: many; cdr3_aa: ASSLFGTAREQY